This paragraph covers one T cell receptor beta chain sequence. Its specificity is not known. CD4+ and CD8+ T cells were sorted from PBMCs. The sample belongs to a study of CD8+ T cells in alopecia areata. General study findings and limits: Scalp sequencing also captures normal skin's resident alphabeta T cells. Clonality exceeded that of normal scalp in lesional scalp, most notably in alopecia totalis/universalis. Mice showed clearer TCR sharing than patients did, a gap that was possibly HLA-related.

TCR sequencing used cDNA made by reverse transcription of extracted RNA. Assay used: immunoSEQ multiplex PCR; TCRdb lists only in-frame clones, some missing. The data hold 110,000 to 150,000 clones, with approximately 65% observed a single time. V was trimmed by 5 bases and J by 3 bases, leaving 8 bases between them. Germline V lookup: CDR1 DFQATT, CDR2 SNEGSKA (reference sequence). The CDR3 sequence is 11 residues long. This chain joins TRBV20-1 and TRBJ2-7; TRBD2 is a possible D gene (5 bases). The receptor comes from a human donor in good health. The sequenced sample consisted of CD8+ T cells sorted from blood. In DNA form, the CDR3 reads TGCAGTGCTGCCCGGGACTACGAGCAGTACTTC. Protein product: CSAARDYEQYF.